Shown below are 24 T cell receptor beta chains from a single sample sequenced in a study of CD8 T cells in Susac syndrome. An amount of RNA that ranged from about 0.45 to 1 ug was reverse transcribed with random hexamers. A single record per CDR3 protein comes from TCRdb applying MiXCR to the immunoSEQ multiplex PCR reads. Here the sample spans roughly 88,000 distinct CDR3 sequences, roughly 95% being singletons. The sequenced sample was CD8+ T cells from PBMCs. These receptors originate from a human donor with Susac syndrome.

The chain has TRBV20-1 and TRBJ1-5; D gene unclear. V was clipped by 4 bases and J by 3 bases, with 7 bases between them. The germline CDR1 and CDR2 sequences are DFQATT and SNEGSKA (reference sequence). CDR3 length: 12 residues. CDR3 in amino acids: CSAIQDNQPQHF. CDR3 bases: TGCAGTGCTATACAAGACAATCAGCCCCAGCATTTT.

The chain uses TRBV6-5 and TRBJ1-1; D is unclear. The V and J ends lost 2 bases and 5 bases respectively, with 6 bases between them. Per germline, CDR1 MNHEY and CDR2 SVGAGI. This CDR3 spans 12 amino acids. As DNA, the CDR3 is TGTGCCAGCAGTTACGGGGAGACTGAAGCTTTCTTT. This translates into CASSYGETEAFF.

The CDR3 DNA follows: TGTGCCAGCTGCCCAGGAGCCGGGTTGAACACTGAAGCTTTCTTT. As protein: CASCPGAGLNTEAFF. V gene TRBV7-2 combines with J gene TRBJ1-1; D is undetermined. Germline assignment: CDR1 SGHTA and CDR2 FQGNSA. V dropped 8 bases and J dropped 0 bases, with 16 bases sitting between them. CDR3 length: 15 amino acids.

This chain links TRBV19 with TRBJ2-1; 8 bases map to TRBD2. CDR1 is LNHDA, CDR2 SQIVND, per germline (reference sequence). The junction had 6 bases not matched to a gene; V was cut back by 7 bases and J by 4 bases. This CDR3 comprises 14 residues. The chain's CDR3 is CASTTSGMYNEQFF. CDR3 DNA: TGTGCCAGTACCACTAGCGGTATGTACAATGAGCAGTTCTTC. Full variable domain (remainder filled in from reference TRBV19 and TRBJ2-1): DGGITQSPKYLFRKEGQNVTLSCEQNLNHDAMYWYRQDPGQGLRLIYYSQIVNDFQKGDIAEGYSVSREKKESFPLTVTSAQKNPTAFYLCASTTSGMYNEQFFGPGTRLTVL.

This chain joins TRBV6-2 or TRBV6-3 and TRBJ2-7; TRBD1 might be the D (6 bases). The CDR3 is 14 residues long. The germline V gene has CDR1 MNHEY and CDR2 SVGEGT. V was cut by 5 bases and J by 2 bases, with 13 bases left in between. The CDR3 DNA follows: TGTGCCAGCAGTAAGGGGGAATTCCCCTACGAGCAGTACTTC. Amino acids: CASSKGEFPYEQYF.

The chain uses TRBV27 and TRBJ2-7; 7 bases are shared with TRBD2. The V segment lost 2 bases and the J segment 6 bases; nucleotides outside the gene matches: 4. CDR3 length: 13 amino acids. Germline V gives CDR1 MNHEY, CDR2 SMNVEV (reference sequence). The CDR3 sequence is CASSLAGDTEQYF. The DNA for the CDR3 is TGTGCCAGCAGTTTAGCGGGAGATACCGAGCAGTACTTC.

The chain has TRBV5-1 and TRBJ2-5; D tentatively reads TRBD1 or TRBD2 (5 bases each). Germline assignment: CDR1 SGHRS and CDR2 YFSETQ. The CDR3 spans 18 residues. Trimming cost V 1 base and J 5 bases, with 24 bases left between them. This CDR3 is CASSLPGAMLASGETQYF. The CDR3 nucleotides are TGCGCCAGCAGCTTGCCCGGGGCCATGCTCGCGTCGGGGGAGACCCAGTACTTC.

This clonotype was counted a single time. The CDR3 region is CASSPGELYGYTF. As DNA, the CDR3 is TGTGCCAGCAGCCCAGGCGAGCTCTATGGCTACACCTTC. The rearrangement uses TRBV7-9 and TRBJ1-2; D ambiguous. V lost 5 bases to trimming and J lost 4 bases, with 11 bases between them. There are 13 residues in the CDR3. CDR1 is SEHNR, CDR2 FQNEAQ, per germline (reference sequence). The full variable domain, in which reference TRBV7-9 and TRBJ1-2 provide the parts outside the CDR3, is DTGVSQNPRHKITKRGQNVTFRCDPISEHNRLYWYRQTLGQGPEFLTYFQNEAQLEKSRLLSDRFSAERPKGSFSTLEIQRTEQGDSAMYLCASSPGELYGYTFGSGTRLTVV.

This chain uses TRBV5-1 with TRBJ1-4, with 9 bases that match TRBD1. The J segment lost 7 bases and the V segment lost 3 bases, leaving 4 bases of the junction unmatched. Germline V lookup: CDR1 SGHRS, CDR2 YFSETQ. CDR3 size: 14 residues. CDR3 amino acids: CASSSRDRAEKLFF. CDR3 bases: TGCGCCAGCAGCTCCCGGGACAGGGCTGAAAAACTGTTTTTT.

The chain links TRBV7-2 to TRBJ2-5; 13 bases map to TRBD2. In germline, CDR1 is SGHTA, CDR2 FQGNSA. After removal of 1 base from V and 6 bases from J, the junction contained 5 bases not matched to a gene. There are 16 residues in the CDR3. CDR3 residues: CASSLELAGGAQTQYF. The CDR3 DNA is TGTGCCAGCAGCTTAGAACTAGCGGGGGGGGCGCAGACCCAGTACTTC.

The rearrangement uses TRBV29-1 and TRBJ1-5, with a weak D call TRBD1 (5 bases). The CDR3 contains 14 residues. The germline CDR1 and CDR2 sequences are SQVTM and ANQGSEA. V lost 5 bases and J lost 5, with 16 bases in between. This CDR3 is CSVSSGESHQPQHF. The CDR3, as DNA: TGCAGCGTTTCTTCGGGGGAAAGTCATCAGCCCCAGCATTTT.

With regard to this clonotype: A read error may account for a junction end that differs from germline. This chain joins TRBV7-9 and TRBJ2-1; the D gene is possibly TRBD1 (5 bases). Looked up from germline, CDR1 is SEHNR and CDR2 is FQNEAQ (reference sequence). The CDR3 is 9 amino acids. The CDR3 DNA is TGTGCCAGCAGCCAAGGGGAAGGCTTC. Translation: CASSQGEGF.

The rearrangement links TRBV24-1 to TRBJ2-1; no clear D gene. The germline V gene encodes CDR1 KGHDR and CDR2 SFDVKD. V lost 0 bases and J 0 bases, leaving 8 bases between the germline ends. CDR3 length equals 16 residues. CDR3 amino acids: CATSDLSRSSYNEQFF. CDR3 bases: TGTGCCACCAGTGATTTGTCCAGGAGCTCCTACAATGAGCAGTTCTTC.

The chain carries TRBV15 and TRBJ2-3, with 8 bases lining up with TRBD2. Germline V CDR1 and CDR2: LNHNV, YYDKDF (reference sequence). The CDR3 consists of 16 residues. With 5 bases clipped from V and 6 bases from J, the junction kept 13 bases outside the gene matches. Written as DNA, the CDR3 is TGTGCCACCAGCGAGTCTAGCTCGGGGGGGGCGGATACGCAGTATTTT. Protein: CATSESSSGGADTQYF.

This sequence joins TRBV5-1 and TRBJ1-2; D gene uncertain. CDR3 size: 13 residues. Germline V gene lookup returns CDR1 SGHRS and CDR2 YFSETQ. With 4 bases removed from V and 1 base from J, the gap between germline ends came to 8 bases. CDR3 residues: CASSPVFNYGYTF. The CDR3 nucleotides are TGCGCCAGCAGCCCGGTCTTTAACTATGGCTACACCTTC. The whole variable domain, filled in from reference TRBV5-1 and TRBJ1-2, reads KAGVTQTPRYLIKTRGQQVTLSCSPISGHRSVSWYQQTPGQGLQFLFEYFSETQRNKGNFPGRFSGRQFSNSRSEMNVSTLELGDSALYLCASSPVFNYGYTFGSGTRLTVV.

CDR3 DNA: TGTGCCAGCAGCCAACAGGGAGGCACTGAAGCTTTCTTT. Translating gives CASSQQGGTEAFF. The rearrangement uses TRBV14 and TRBJ1-1; D possibly corresponds to TRBD1 (5 bases). V was pared by 2 bases and J by 4 bases, with 8 bases between. This CDR3 is 13 amino acids long. Germline V gives CDR1 SGHDN, CDR2 FVKESK. Using reference TRBV14 and TRBJ1-1 for the parts outside the CDR3, the full variable domain is EAGVTQFPSHSVIEKGQTVTLRCDPISGHDNLYWYRRVMGKEIKFLLHFVKESKQDESGMPNNRFLAERTGGTYSTLKVQPAELEDSGVYFCASSQQGGTEAFFGQGTRLTVV.

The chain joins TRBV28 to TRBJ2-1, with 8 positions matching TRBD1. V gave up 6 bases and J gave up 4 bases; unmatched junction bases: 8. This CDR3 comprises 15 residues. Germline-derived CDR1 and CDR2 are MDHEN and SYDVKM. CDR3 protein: CASSWGRGLYNEQFF. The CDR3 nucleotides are TGTGCCAGCAGCTGGGGCAGGGGGCTTTACAATGAGCAGTTCTTC.

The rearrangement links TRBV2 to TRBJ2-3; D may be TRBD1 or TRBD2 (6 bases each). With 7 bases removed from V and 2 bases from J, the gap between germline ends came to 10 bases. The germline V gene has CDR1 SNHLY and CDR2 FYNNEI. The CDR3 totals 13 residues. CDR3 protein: CASTGEDTDTQYF. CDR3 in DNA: TGTGCCAGCACAGGGGAGGACACAGATACGCAGTATTTT.

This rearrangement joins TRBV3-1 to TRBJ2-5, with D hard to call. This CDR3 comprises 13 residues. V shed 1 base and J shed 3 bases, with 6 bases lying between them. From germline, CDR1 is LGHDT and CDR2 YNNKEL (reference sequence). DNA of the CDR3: TGTGCCAGCAGCCAAGCGGTAGAAGAGACCCAGTACTTC. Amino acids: CASSQAVEETQYF.

CDR3 in amino acids: CASSPPPGEETQYF. The CDR3 DNA is TGTGCCAGCAGCCCACCCCCGGGGGAAGAGACCCAGTACTTC. This chain connects TRBV7-9 to TRBJ2-5; a weak D match, TRBD2 (6 bases). This CDR3 has 14 residues. Germline values: CDR1 SEHNR, CDR2 FQNEAQ (reference sequence). Trimming took off 5 bases at V and 3 bases at J, with 13 bases between the two ends.

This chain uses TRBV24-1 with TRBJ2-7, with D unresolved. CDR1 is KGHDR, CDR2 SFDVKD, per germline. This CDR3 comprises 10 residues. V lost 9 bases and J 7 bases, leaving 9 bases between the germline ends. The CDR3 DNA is TGTGCCACCGGAATAATTGAGCAGTACGTC. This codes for CATGIIEQYV.

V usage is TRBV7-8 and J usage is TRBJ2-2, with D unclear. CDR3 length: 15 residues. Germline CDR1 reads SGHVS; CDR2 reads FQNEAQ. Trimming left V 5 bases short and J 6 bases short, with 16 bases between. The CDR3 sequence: CASSIESGGPGELFF. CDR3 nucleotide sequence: TGTGCCAGCAGCATCGAGAGTGGTGGCCCCGGGGAGCTGTTTTTT.

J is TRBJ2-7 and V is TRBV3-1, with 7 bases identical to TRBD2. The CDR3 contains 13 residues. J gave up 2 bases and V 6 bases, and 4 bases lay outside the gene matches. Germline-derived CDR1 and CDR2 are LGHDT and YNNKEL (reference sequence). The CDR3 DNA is TGTGCCAGCAGACAGAGCGGGACCTACGAGCAGTACTTC. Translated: CASRQSGTYEQYF.

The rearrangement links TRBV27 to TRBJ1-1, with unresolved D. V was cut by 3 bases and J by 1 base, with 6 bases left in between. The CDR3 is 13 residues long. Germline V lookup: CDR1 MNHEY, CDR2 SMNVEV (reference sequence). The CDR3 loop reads CASSFSANTEAFF. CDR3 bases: TGTGCCAGCAGTTTTTCGGCGAACACTGAAGCTTTCTTT.